Here is one TCR beta chain with its context. Its specificity is unknown. The germline CDR1 and CDR2 sequences are SGHNT and YYREEE (reference sequence). V dropped 2 bases and J dropped 3 bases, with 6 bases sitting between them. The CDR3 is 13 amino acids. This entry is derived from a study of shared clonotypes between healthy human individuals. Study-wide points: Sharing across a few donors was seen in about 5% of naive CD4 clonotypes.

Libraries were prepared by immunoSEQ multiplex PCR; TCRdb keeps only in-frame clonotypes and omits some of them. The sample lists approximately 2.5 million clones, 80% to 95% occurring once. There were only Caucasian adults among the donors, and all lived in Nashville, Tennessee. The origin of this receptor is a young man in good health. Some clones in this sample may be carry-over from other donors' samples. Sequencing was performed on naive CD4+ T cells from PBMCs. Specified subset: CD45RA+ positively selected. The rearrangement joins TRBV5-4 to TRBJ1-5; no definite D call. The CDR3 protein is CASSFGPNQPQHF. CDR3 DNA sequence: TGTGCCAGCAGCTTCGGTCCCAATCAGCCCCAGCATTTT.